These T cell receptor beta chains were read from a single sample in a study of PD-1 blockade in classical Hodgkin lymphoma. Generated by immunoSEQ multiplex PCR, the TCRdb table keeps only in-frame clones and is missing some. This table holds approximately 13,000 clones, 65% to 85% found once. Source: peripheral blood mononuclear cells (PBMCs), taken at baseline. The receptors were gathered from a human donor with classical Hodgkin lymphoma. Each CDR3 is given with its conserved first and last residue. The D gene is left open where the match is weak. The size of a clone is reported for some rows only, either as once, few or many, or as a class for expanded clones.

j_call: TRBJ1-2; d_call: TRBD1; clone_size: NA; v_call: TRBV6-1; cdr3_aa: CASSVLGQGYGYTF; cdr3_nt: TGTGCCAGCAGTGTTCTGGGACAGGGATATGGCTACACCTTC
j_call: TRBJ1-1; d_call: TRBD1; clone_size: NA; v_call: TRBV11-2; cdr3_aa: CASSLVDREAFF; cdr3_nt: TGTGCCAGCAGCTTAGTGGACAGGGAAGCTTTCTTT
j_call: TRBJ2-6; d_call: NA; clone_size: once; v_call: TRBV15; cdr3_aa: CATSGHVNSGANVLTF; cdr3_nt: TGTGCCACCAGCGGACATGTTAACTCTGGGGCCAACGTCCTGACTTTC
j_call: TRBJ2-1; d_call: NA; clone_size: NA; v_call: TRBV5-1; cdr3_aa: CASSPSGGTYNEQFF; cdr3_nt: TGCGCCAGCAGTCCGTCGGGGGGCACATACAATGAGCAGTTCTTC
j_call: TRBJ1-1; d_call: NA; clone_size: NA; v_call: TRBV12-5; cdr3_aa: CASGHGARSGAEAFF; cdr3_nt: TGTGCTAGTGGCCACGGGGCCAGGAGTGGCGCTGAAGCTTTCTTT
j_call: TRBJ1-2; d_call: TRBD1; clone_size: once; v_call: TRBV4-1; cdr3_aa: CASSQDGQGWGGYTF; cdr3_nt: TGCGCCAGCAGCCAAGATGGACAGGGGTGGGGGGGCTACACCTTC
j_call: TRBJ2-3; d_call: TRBD2; clone_size: NA; v_call: TRBV4-2; cdr3_aa: CASSLSGTTDTQYF; cdr3_nt: TGTGCCAGCAGCCTCAGCGGGACCACAGATACGCAGTATTTT
j_call: TRBJ2-3; d_call: NA; clone_size: NA; v_call: TRBV20-1; cdr3_aa: CSAIAPDTQYF; cdr3_nt: TGCAGTGCTATCGCTCCGGATACGCAGTATTTT
j_call: TRBJ1-1; d_call: TRBD1; clone_size: NA; v_call: TRBV7-9; cdr3_aa: CASQRGTGGHTEAFF; cdr3_nt: TGTGCCAGCCAAAGGGGGACAGGGGGCCACACTGAAGCTTTCTTT
j_call: TRBJ1-5; d_call: TRBD1; clone_size: NA; v_call: TRBV19; cdr3_aa: CASSSREGALNQPQHF; cdr3_nt: TGTGCCAGTAGTTCCAGGGAGGGGGCCCTCAATCAGCCCCAGCATTTT
j_call: TRBJ1-2; d_call: NA; clone_size: NA; v_call: TRBV4-2; cdr3_aa: CASSQGSDVYGYTF; cdr3_nt: TGTGCCAGCAGCCAAGGGTCGGACGTCTATGGCTACACCTTC